Shown below are 28 T cell receptor beta chains from a single sample sequenced in a study of cytomegalovirus exposure and HLA in healthy donors. The assay was immunoSEQ multiplex PCR, and TCRdb's table has in-frame clones only and misses some. The sample yields more than 95,000 clones, 86% seen once. The sequencing input was PBMCs. The receptors stem from a woman aged 18 to 35 in good health and CMV-seropositive.

The chain is built from TRBV11-3 and TRBJ1-1, with TRBD1 identical over 7 bases. Germline CDR1 and CDR2: SGHNT and YENEEA. CDR3 length equals 13 residues. The junction had 8 bases not matched to a gene; V was cut back by 5 bases and J by 8 bases. In DNA form, the CDR3 reads TGTGCCAGCAGCCCCAGGGGGATGGCGGAAGCTTTCTTT. Translating gives CASSPRGMAEAFF. Full variable domain (outside the CDR3, taken from reference TRBV11-3 and TRBJ1-1): EAGVVQSPRYKIIEKKQPVAFWCNPISGHNTLYWYLQNLGQGPELLIRYENEEAVDDSQLPKDRFSAERLKGVDSTLKIQPAELGDSAVYLCASSPRGMAEAFFGQGTRLTVV.

The chain links TRBV7-2 to TRBJ2-2, with 7 bases matching TRBD1. The CDR3 runs 13 residues. The junction had 2 bases not matched to a gene; V was cut back by 5 bases and J by 5 bases. The germline CDR1 and CDR2 sequences are SGHTA and FQGNSA. As DNA, the CDR3 is TGTGCCAGCAGCACACAGGGGACCGGGGAGCTGTTTTTT. Translation gives CASSTQGTGELFF. The full variable domain, rest sourced from reference TRBV7-2 and TRBJ2-2, is GAGVSQSPSNKVTEKGKDVELRCDPISGHTALYWYRQSLGQGLEFLIYFQGNSAPDKSGLPSDRFSAERTGGSVSTLTIQRTQQEDSAVYLCASSTQGTGELFFGEGSRLTVL.

The V gene is TRBV5-1, the J gene TRBJ2-2, with 10 nucleotides matching TRBD1. CDR1 SGHRS and CDR2 YFSETQ come from the germline V gene. J was trimmed by 4 bases and V by 4 bases; bases with no gene match: 7. CDR3 length: 16 residues. The CDR3 bases are TGCGCCAGCAGCGCTGGAGGGACAGGGGCCACCGGGGAGCTGTTTTTT. Its translation: CASSAGGTGATGELFF.

This clone was recorded once. This chain uses TRBV4-2 with TRBJ2-3; perhaps TRBD1 as D (6 bases). The V end was cut by 3 bases, the J end by 0 bases, with 13 bases between. This CDR3 is 16 amino acids long. In germline, CDR1 is LGHNA, CDR2 YNFKEQ. DNA for the CDR3: TGTGCCAGCAGCCAGGTTACAGGGTCTAGCACAGATACGCAGTATTTT. It is translated as CASSQVTGSSTDTQYF.

The chain combines TRBV29-1 with TRBJ1-3; 7 bases line up with TRBD1. CDR1 and CDR2 (germline): SQVTM, ANQGSEA. With V trimmed by 4 bases and J by 0 bases, 12 bases remained unmatched. This CDR3 is 17 amino acids long. CDR3 amino acids: CSVAGTASDRSGNTIYF. In DNA, the CDR3 is TGCAGCGTTGCCGGGACAGCCTCTGACCGCTCTGGAAACACCATATATTTT.

This chain connects TRBV7-6 to TRBJ1-2; 7 bases map to TRBD1. The CDR3 is 14 residues long. Germline-derived CDR1 and CDR2 are SGHVS and FNYEAQ. With V trimmed by 1 base and J by 3 bases, 2 bases remained unmatched. This CDR3 reads CASSLGRGYYGYTF. CDR3 coding DNA: TGTGCCAGCAGCTTAGGCAGGGGGTACTATGGCTACACCTTC.

This clone was seen a few times. The V call is TRBV6-1, the J call TRBJ2-7; D gene unclear. With 3 bases removed from V and 3 bases from J, the gap between germline ends came to 3 bases. Germline loops: CDR1 MNHNS, CDR2 SASEGT. The CDR3 contains 11 residues. In nucleotides, the CDR3 is TGTGCCAGCAGTGACAACTACGAGCAGTACTTC. Its translation: CASSDNYEQYF.

The rearrangement links TRBV2 to TRBJ1-2, with 9 positions matching TRBD1. Germline V gives CDR1 SNHLY, CDR2 FYNNEI. The length of the CDR3 is 12 residues. Trimming removed 10 bases from V and 2 bases from J; junction bases left unmatched: 2. CDR3: CATGTGNYGYTF. The CDR3 bases are TGTGCCACCGGGACAGGGAACTATGGCTACACCTTC.

J is TRBJ2-7 and V is TRBV10-1, with 7 bases that match TRBD1. CDR1 WNHNN and CDR2 SYGVQD come from the germline V gene (reference sequence). This CDR3 is built from 14 residues. The trim removed 4 bases at V and 4 bases at J, leaving 7 bases unmatched. For the CDR3, the DNA is TGCGCCAGCAGTGGACAGGGTACTATTTACGAGCAGTACTTC. It translates to CASSGQGTIYEQYF.

This clone was observed a single time. The rearrangement links TRBV5-1 to TRBJ2-2, with TRBD2 matching over 7 bases. Germline V lookup: CDR1 SGHRS, CDR2 YFSETQ. The V segment lost 5 bases and the J segment 0 bases; nucleotides outside the gene matches: 7. The CDR3 runs 16 residues. The CDR3 spells CASRSRAGTNTGELFF. The CDR3 DNA is TGCGCCAGCAGATCTAGAGCGGGGACGAACACCGGGGAGCTGTTTTTT.

The V and J genes are TRBV10-1 and TRBJ2-5, with 9 bases that match TRBD1. Germline CDR1 WNHNN, CDR2 SYGVQD (reference sequence). The trim removed 3 bases at V and 5 bases at J, leaving 13 bases unmatched. This CDR3 is 17 amino acids long. The CDR3 region is CASSDSPGQGSGETQYF. The CDR3 DNA reads TGCGCCAGCAGTGATTCCCCGGGACAGGGATCCGGGGAGACCCAGTACTTC.

The chain is built from TRBV9 and TRBJ2-1; 9 bases agree with TRBD1. This CDR3 contains 14 residues. V shed 4 bases and J 4 bases; nucleotides not matched to a gene: 3. The V gene's germline CDR1 is SGDLS and CDR2 YYNGEE. The CDR3 region has the DNA TGTGCCAGCAGCAAACAGGGGGCGTACAATGAGCAGTTCTTC. Its translation: CASSKQGAYNEQFF. Full variable domain (rest looked up from reference TRBV9 and TRBJ2-1): DSGVTQTPKHLITATGQRVTLRCSPRSGDLSVYWYQQSLDQGLQFLIQYYNGEERAKGNILERFSAQQFPDLHSELNLSSLELGDSALYFCASSKQGAYNEQFFGPGTRLTVL.

In this sample, this clone turned up once. The chain is built from TRBV6-1 and TRBJ2-7; tentatively, D is TRBD2 (6 bases). Trimming took off 5 bases at V and 6 bases at J, with 17 bases between the two ends. There are 14 residues in the CDR3. Germline CDR1 reads MNHNS; CDR2 reads SASEGT. CDR3 DNA sequence: TGTGCCAGCAGTCTCGGGGGACCGAGGATCGAGCAGTACTTC. Translated, it gives CASSLGGPRIEQYF.

The chain couples TRBV27 to TRBJ2-2, with 8 bases that match TRBD1. J lost 0 bases, V lost 8 bases, and 2 bases had no gene match. Germline V gene data show CDR1 as MNHEY and CDR2 as SMNVEV (reference sequence). The CDR3 contains 14 residues. The CDR3, as DNA: TGTGCCAGCCGGGACAGGCCGAACACCGGGGAGCTGTTTTTT. Its protein is CASRDRPNTGELFF.

This clone was recorded a few times. CDR3 nucleotides: TGTGCCAGCAGTGTCACAGGGTACACTGAAGCTTTCTTT. Amino acids: CASSVTGYTEAFF. The chain carries TRBV2 and TRBJ1-1; tentative D call: TRBD1 (6 bases). Germline V gene data show CDR1 as SNHLY and CDR2 as FYNNEI. Trimming removed 4 bases from V and 3 bases from J, with 9 bases in between. This CDR3 region has 13 residues.

This clone showed up just once. The chain joins TRBV11-3 to TRBJ1-1; D uncertain. Germline V gives CDR1 SGHNT, CDR2 YENEEA. V lost 2 bases, J lost 2 bases, and 6 bases lay in between. The CDR3 is made up of 13 amino acids. The CDR3 region has the DNA TGTGCCAGCAGCTTAACAAGAAACACTGAAGCTTTCTTT. This gives the protein CASSLTRNTEAFF. The complete variable domain, with remaining parts taken from reference TRBV11-3 and TRBJ1-1, reads EAGVVQSPRYKIIEKKQPVAFWCNPISGHNTLYWYLQNLGQGPELLIRYENEEAVDDSQLPKDRFSAERLKGVDSTLKIQPAELGDSAVYLCASSLTRNTEAFFGQGTRLTVV.

V and J are TRBV28 and TRBJ2-7, with D possibly matching TRBD2 (6 bases). V lost 8 bases to trimming and J lost 7 bases, with 15 bases between them. This CDR3 is 12 amino acids long. Germline V gives CDR1 MDHEN, CDR2 SYDVKM. CDR3 residues: CASVGGVGEQYF. The CDR3 nucleotides read TGTGCCAGCGTGGGGGGAGTGGGGGAGCAGTACTTC.

This chain links TRBV18 with TRBJ2-1, with 11 bases matching TRBD2. V shed 2 bases, J shed 15 bases, and the junction held 12 bases outside the gene matches. The CDR3 runs 15 residues. CDR1 and CDR2 (germline): KGHSH, LQKENI. CDR3 sequence (DNA): TGTGCCAGCTCACCAAAGGACCGGCTAGCGGGAGGTGGGTTCTTC. As protein: CASSPKDRLAGGGFF.

This clone was recorded once. The chain uses TRBV30 and TRBJ1-4; no clear D gene. V gave up 0 bases and J gave up 13 bases, with 15 bases separating them. The CDR3 sequence is 13 residues long. CDR1 GTSNPN and CDR2 SVGIG come from the germline V gene (reference sequence). This chain's CDR3 is CAWSVGLPGGLFF. The CDR3 bases are TGTGCCTGGAGTGTTGGGCTCCCGGGAGGACTGTTTTTT.

V is TRBV19 and J is TRBJ2-7; 14 bases agree with TRBD2. This CDR3 is built from 15 residues. The V gene end was trimmed by 5 bases and the J gene end by 5 bases; junction bases not matched to a gene: 5. Per germline, CDR1 LNHDA and CDR2 SQIVND (reference sequence). The CDR3: CASSPTGLAGDEQYF. CDR3 nucleotide sequence: TGTGCCAGTAGTCCGACGGGACTAGCGGGGGACGAGCAGTACTTC.

This clone appeared a few times. This rearrangement joins TRBV19 to TRBJ2-7, with D possibly matching TRBD2 (6 bases). This CDR3 is 13 amino acids long. Germline V lookup: CDR1 LNHDA, CDR2 SQIVND (reference sequence). V was trimmed by 2 bases and J by 3 bases, leaving 8 bases between them. The CDR3 is CASSINSGYEQYF. CDR3 in DNA: TGTGCCAGTAGTATAAATAGCGGCTACGAGCAGTACTTC.

The chain joins TRBV7-2 to TRBJ2-3, with D maybe TRBD2 (7 bases). Trimming left V 4 bases short and J 5 bases short, with 16 bases between. The CDR3 covers 15 residues. In germline, CDR1 is SGHTA, CDR2 FQGNSA. This CDR3 is CASSWGGRGEDTQYF. For the CDR3, the DNA is TGTGCCAGCAGCTGGGGGGGCCGCGGTGAAGATACGCAGTATTTT.

V usage is TRBV5-4 and J usage is TRBJ2-7; 12 bases align to TRBD2. V lost 0 bases to trimming and J lost 1 base; unmatched junction nucleotides: 5. Germline V CDR1 and CDR2: SGHNT, YYREEE (reference sequence). This CDR3 contains 17 residues. CDR3 sequence reads: CASSLAGLAGLSYEQYF. The CDR3 bases are TGTGCCAGCAGCTTGGCCGGACTAGCGGGACTATCCTACGAGCAGTACTTC.

The sample holds one count of this clone. The chain employs TRBV5-1 and TRBJ1-2, with TRBD1 matching over 8 bases. The CDR3 extends over 12 amino acids. Germline CDR1 is SGHRS and CDR2 is YFSETQ. The J segment lost 7 bases and the V segment lost 4 bases, leaving 3 bases of the junction unmatched. The CDR3, as DNA: TGCGCCAGCAGCGTGGGGACAGGTGGCTACACCTTC. Protein sequence: CASSVGTGGYTF.

The CDR3 nucleotides read TGTGCCAGCAGCCGGGACAGTAGCTACGAGCAGTACTTC. It encodes CASSRDSSYEQYF. This chain uses TRBV11-3 with TRBJ2-7; 7 bases fit TRBD1. The J segment lost 3 bases and the V segment lost 5 bases, leaving 4 bases of the junction unmatched. This CDR3 is built from 13 residues. Germline CDR1 is SGHNT and CDR2 is YENEEA.

The V and J genes are TRBV11-3 and TRBJ2-3, with D unresolved. Trimming cost V 2 bases and J 5 bases, with 8 bases left between them. This CDR3 has 13 amino acids. CDR1 is SGHNT, CDR2 YENEEA, per germline. The DNA of the CDR3 is TGTGCCAGCAGCTTAATGGCTCGAGATACGCAGTATTTT. Its translation: CASSLMARDTQYF.

The rearrangement uses TRBV6-1 and TRBJ2-7; D is possibly TRBD1 (6 bases). The CDR3 contains 14 residues. Per germline, CDR1 MNHNS and CDR2 SASEGT. Trimming removed 9 bases from V and 3 bases from J, with 18 bases in between. CDR3 protein: CASNPTAGVYEQYF. CDR3 DNA: TGTGCCAGTAACCCCACGGCAGGGGTCTACGAGCAGTACTTC.

This chain connects TRBV7-8 to TRBJ2-1, with D tentatively TRBD2 (5 bases). Trimming took 5 bases from V and 5 from J, leaving 7 bases between them. The CDR3 is made up of 12 amino acids. CDR1 and CDR2 (germline): SGHVS, FQNEAQ. In DNA, the CDR3 is TGTGCCAGCAGCCCGGGGAACAATGAGCAGTTCTTC. Translated: CASSPGNNEQFF. Filled out from reference TRBV7-8 and TRBJ2-1, the complete variable domain reads GAGVSQSPRYKVAKRGQDVALRCDPISGHVSLFWYQQALGQGPEFLTYFQNEAQLDKSGLPSDRFFAERPEGSVSTLKIQRTQQEDSAVYLCASSPGNNEQFFGPGTRLTVL.